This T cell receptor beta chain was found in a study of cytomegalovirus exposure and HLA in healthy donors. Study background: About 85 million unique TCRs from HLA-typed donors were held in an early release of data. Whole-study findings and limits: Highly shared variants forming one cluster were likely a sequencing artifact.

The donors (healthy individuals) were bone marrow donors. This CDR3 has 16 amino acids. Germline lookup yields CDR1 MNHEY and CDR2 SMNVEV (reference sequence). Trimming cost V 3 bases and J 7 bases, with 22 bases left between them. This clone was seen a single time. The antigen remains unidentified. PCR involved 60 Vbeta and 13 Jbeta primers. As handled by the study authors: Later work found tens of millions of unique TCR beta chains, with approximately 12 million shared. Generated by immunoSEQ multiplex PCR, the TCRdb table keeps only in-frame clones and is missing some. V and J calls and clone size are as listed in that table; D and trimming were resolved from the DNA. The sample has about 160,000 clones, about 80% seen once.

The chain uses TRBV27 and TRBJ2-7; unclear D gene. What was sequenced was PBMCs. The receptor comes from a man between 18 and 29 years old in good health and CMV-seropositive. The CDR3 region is CASSLLADPRRVEQYF. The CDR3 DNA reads TGTGCCAGCAGTTTGCTGGCCGACCCTCGACGGGTGGAGCAGTACTTC.